This TCR beta chain was captured in a study of beta chain features in type 1 diabetes. Findings and limits, study-wide: Type 1 diabetes patients had fewer VDJ junction insertions and more deletions. Whatever favoring of shorter templates PCR might show would apply equally to patients and controls. Shortening that was moderate but significant affected the TCRB CDR3s of Type 1 diabetes patients in all four CD4+ subsets. Cells with high TCR expression could be over-represented when cDNA is sequenced.

Stem cell-like memory, regulatory, central memory and naive CD4+ cells were sorted via CD45RO/CCR7/CD25/CD127/CD95/CD27. A word on this clone: What it binds is unknown.

Sequencing targeted expressed TCRB transcripts, as all isolated RNA had been reverse transcribed. Profiled with immunoSEQ multiplex PCR; TCRdb holds only in-frame clones, not every one. The sample yields a few hundred thousand clones, over 10% seen once. The sample was naive CD4+ T cells from blood. This clonotype was obtained from a woman between 18 and 30 years old with type 1 diabetes.

CDR3 bases: TGTGCCAGCAGTGTTAGGGACAGGAACACCGGGGAGCTGTTTTTT. It specifies CASSVRDRNTGELFF. V usage is TRBV6-1 and J usage is TRBJ2-2; 7 bases fit TRBD1. With 4 bases clipped from V and 1 base from J, the junction kept 3 bases outside the gene matches. There are 15 residues in the CDR3. Germline CDR1 MNHNS, CDR2 SASEGT.